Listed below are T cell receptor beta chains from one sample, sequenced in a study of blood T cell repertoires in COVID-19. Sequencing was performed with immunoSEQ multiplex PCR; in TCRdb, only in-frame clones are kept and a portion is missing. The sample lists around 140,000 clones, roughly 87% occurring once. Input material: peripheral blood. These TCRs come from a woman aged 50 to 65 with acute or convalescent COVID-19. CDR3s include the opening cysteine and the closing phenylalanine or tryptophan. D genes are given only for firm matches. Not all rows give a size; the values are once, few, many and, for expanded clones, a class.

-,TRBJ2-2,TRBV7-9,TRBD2,TGTGCCAGCAGCTTAGTAGCGGGGATGAACACCGGGGAGCTGTTTTTT,CASSLVAGMNTGELFF
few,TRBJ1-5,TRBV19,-,TGTGCCAGTAGTCAGAGTACAGCTAATCAGCCCCAGCATTTT,CASSQSTANQPQHF
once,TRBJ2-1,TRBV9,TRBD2,TGTGCCAGCAGCGAGGGACTAGAAGTTACAGGTGAGCAGTTCTTC,CASSEGLEVTGEQFF
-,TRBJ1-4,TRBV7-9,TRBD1,TGTGCCAGCAGCTCCTTAGCGACAGGGGAATGGGAAAAACTGTTTTTT,CASSSLATGEWEKLFF
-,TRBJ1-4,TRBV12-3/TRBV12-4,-,TGTGCCAGCAGTTTTCGGGGTTGGGAAAAACTGTTTTTT,CASSFRGWEKLFF
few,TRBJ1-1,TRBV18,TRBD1,TGTGCCAGCTCACCGGGACAGGGTTCGTTAGACACTGAAGCTTTCTTT,CASSPGQGSLDTEAFF
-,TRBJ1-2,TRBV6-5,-,TGTGCCAGCAGGGTGACAGGTTTGAGGGGCTACACCTTC,CASRVTGLRGYTF
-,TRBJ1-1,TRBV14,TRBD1,TGTGCCAGCAGCGTGGACAGGGGGCGAGCTTTCTTT,CASSVDRGRAFF
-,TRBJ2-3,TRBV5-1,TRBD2,TGCGCCAGCAGCTTGGGCCCTAGCGGGGGGCGGGGCACAGATACGCAGTATTTT,CASSLGPSGGRGTDTQYF
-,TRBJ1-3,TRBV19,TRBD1,TGTGCCAGTACCCGGACAGGGCTACGTGGAAACACCATATATTTT,CASTRTGLRGNTIYF
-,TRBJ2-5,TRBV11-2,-,TGTGCCAGCAGCTACTTTGAGACCCAGTACTTC,CASSYFETQYF
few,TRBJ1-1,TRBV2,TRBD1,TGTGCCAGCAGACCCGGGACAGGGGGCAAAGCTTTCTTT,CASRPGTGGKAFF
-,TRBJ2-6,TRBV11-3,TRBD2,TGTGCCAGCAGCCCCCTAGCGGGACGCTCCGCCAACGTCCTGACTTTC,CASSPLAGRSANVLTF
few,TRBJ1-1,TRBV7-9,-,TGTGCCAGCAGGGGAGGGTTGAACACTGAAGCTTTCTTT,CASRGGLNTEAFF
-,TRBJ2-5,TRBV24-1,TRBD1,TGTGCCACCAGTGATTTGCGGGACAGCTATGAAGAGACCCAGTACTTC,CATSDLRDSYEETQYF
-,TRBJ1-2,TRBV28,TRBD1,TGTGCCAGCAGTGCGACAGGGTACCTCGGGGGCTACACCTTC,CASSATGYLGGYTF
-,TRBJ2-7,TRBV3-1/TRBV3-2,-,TGTGCCAGCAGAACGGAGGAGGGGCGGGAGCAGTACTTC,CASRTEEGREQYF
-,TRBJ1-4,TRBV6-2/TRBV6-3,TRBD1,TGTGCCAGCAGTTACCCACAGGGGGCTACAACTAATGAAAAACTGTTTTTT,CASSYPQGATTNEKLFF
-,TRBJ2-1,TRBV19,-,TGTGCCAGTAGTACAGACGACAGCTCCTACAATGAGCAGTTCTTC,CASSTDDSSYNEQFF
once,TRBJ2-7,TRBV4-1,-,TGCGCCAGCAGCCAAGATCCCCCAGTTAGGAGCTCCTACGAGCAGTACTTC,CASSQDPPVRSSYEQYF
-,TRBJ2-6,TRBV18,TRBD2,TGTGCCAGCTCACCACTCTTGGGCGGGGGAACCTCTGGGGCCAACGTCCTGACTTTC,CASSPLLGGGTSGANVLTF
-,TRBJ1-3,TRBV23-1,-,TGCGCCAGCAGTCAATCTCAGGGATTTTGGTATTTT,CASSQSQGFWYF
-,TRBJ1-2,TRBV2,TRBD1,TGTGCCAGCAGCTCGGACAGGGGGTATGGCTACACCTTC,CASSSDRGYGYTF
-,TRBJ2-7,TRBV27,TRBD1,TGTGCCAGCAGTTCGACAGGGGGGCAAGACGAGCAGTACTTC,CASSSTGGQDEQYF
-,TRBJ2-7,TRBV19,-,TGTGCCAGTAGTATAAAGTTCGAGAAAGTACCCTACGAGCAGTACTTC,CASSIKFEKVPYEQYF
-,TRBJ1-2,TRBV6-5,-,TGTGCCAGCAGTCCACTAGAAGAGAATGGCTACACCTTC,CASSPLEENGYTF
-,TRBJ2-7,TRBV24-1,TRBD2,TGTGCCACCAGTTATGGGACTAGCGGGATCTACGAGCAGTACTTC,CATSYGTSGIYEQYF
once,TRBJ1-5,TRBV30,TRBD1,TGTGCAGTAGAACAGGGGGTAGATCAGCCCCAGCATTTT,CAVEQGVDQPQHF
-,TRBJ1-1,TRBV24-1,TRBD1,TGTGCCACCAGTGAATCCGGGACAGGGGGCCGTGAAGCTTTCTTT,CATSESGTGGREAFF
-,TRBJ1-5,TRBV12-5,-,TGTGCTAGTGGTTTGGAAGGCGGGAATCAGCCCCAGCATTTT,CASGLEGGNQPQHF
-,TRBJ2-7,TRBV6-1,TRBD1,TGTGCCGCGGGGCCAACAGGGGGTAGCTACGAGCAGTACTTC,CAAGPTGGSYEQYF
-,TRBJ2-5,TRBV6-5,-,TGTGCCAGCAGTCGCACAGGGTTTTGGGAGACCCAGTACTTC,CASSRTGFWETQYF
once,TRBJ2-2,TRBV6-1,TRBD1,TGTGCCAGCAGTGGGTCAGGGGGAACTCCAAACACCGGGGAGCTGTTTTTT,CASSGSGGTPNTGELFF
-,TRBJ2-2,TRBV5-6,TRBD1,TGTGCCAGCAGCTTAGAGGGGGCCGGGTACACCGGGGAGCTGTTTTTT,CASSLEGAGYTGELFF
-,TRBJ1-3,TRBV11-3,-,TGTGCCAGCAGCTCCGTACAGGGAAACACCATATATTTT,CASSSVQGNTIYF
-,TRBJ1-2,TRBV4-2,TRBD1,TGTGCCAGCAGCCAAGTACAGGGGGGTAACTATGGCTACACCTTC,CASSQVQGGNYGYTF
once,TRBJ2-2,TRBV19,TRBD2,TGTGCCAGTAGGAGCGGGACTAGCGGGTTGGCCGGGGAGCTGTTTTTT,CASRSGTSGLAGELFF
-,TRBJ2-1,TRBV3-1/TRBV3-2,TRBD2,TGTGCCAGCAGCCTTAGCGGGGGGGCCCACAATGAGCAGTTCTTC,CASSLSGGAHNEQFF
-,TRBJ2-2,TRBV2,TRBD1,TGTGCCAGCAATACGGACAGGGGGCGGACCGGGGAGCTGTTTTTT,CASNTDRGRTGELFF
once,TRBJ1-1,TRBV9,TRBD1,TGTGCCAGCAGCACAGCAGGGGGCCCACGGAAGACTGAAGCTTTCTTT,CASSTAGGPRKTEAFF
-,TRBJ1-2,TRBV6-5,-,TGTGCCAGCTTGCGGGTCACGGGCTATGGCTACACCTTC,CASLRVTGYGYTF
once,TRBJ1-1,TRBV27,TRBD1,TGTGCCAGCAGTCACCCACAGGGGACTGAAGCTTTCTTT,CASSHPQGTEAFF
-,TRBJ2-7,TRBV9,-,TGTGCCAGCAGCGGACTCGGAAGTTACGAGCAGTACTTC,CASSGLGSYEQYF
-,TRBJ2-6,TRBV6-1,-,TGTGCCAGCAGTGAATGGAGGGGTATTAGCTCTGGGGCCAACGTCCTGACTTTC,CASSEWRGISSGANVLTF
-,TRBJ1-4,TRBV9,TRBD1,TGTGCCAGCAGCGGACGACAGGGACTCGAAAAACTGTTTTTT,CASSGRQGLEKLFF
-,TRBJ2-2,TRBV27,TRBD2,TGTGCCAGCAGTTTACTTGCTCGGGGACTAGCGGGAGGGACGAACACCGGGGAGCTGTTTTTT,CASSLLARGLAGGTNTGELFF
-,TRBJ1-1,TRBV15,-,TGTGCCACCAGCACTGGGACTAACGGGGGCACTGAAGCTTTCTTT,CATSTGTNGGTEAFF
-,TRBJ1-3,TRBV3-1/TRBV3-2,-,TGTGCCAGCAGCCAAGATCTGGCCAGAACCGGAAACACCATATATTTT,CASSQDLARTGNTIYF
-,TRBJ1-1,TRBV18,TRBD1,TGTGCCAGCTCACTCAACACAGGGGCCAACACTGAAGCTTTCTTT,CASSLNTGANTEAFF
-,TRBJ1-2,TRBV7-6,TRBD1,TGTGCCAGCAGCCCATACAGGGGGCAGGACTATGGCTACACCTTC,CASSPYRGQDYGYTF
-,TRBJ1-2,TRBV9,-,TGTGCCAGCAGCCCCCGCGGGTATGGCTACACCTTC,CASSPRGYGYTF